The TCR beta chain described here comes from a study of cytomegalovirus exposure and HLA in healthy donors. The overall study: Some 90 million unique TCRs from HLA-typed donors were held in an early data release. The study, taken as a whole, reports: The classifier reportedly diagnosed cytomegalovirus status with high specificity and sensitivity. Most CMV-associated TCR beta chains were later found to appear HLA-restricted.

Each donor was nominally healthy when sampled (though unrecorded immune exposures were likely). PCR amplification relied on 60 Vbeta primers (plus 13 Jbeta primers). This table comes from immunoSEQ multiplex PCR, and its TCRdb copy is limited to in-frame clones, with some not included. The sample records roughly 160,000 clones, around 64% being singletons. This clone occurred a few times. Its specificity is not known. J was trimmed by 3 bases and V by 1 base; bases with no gene match: 5. The CDR3 length is 15 residues. The germline CDR1 and CDR2 sequences are SEHNR and FQNEAQ (reference sequence). The V call is TRBV7-9, the J call TRBJ2-5; the match to TRBD2 covers 7 bases. The clonotype was recovered from a woman younger than 45 in good health and CMV-seronegative. The sequencing input was PBMCs. CDR3: CASSLVGAGEETQYF. The CDR3 DNA reads TGTGCCAGCAGCTTAGTAGGTGCGGGAGAAGAGACCCAGTACTTC.